This section outlines one TCR beta chain sequence together with its context. Its cognate antigen has yet to be identified. Base-call qualities are not available, and no considerably larger clone is one nucleotide away. The data stem from a study of blood T cell repertoires in COVID-19 (dated by TCRdb to the early 2020s). Concerning the study at large: Samples from collaborators originated in the United States, Italy and Spain and spanned both the acute and convalescent phases of COVID-19. The material from the prospective study consisted of cDNA or gDNA derived from T cells, B-cell-depleted T cells, or PBMCs. Subjects who had been exposed to COVID-19, were actively infected with it, or had recovered from it provided the deeply sampled blood TCRbeta repertoires that made up the dataset. The repertoires were made available in a free public database intended to serve as a resource for research on the immune response to SARS-CoV-2. The samples were drawn from the first 160 participants of the ongoing ImmuneRACE study and from some 1,300 subjects provided by 6 global collaborators. Nearly every sample came with metadata listing a de-identified subject ID, COVID-19 status, age in years and sex. Where HLA class I and class II types were available, the types were taken from metadata supplied by the sample provider, not from assay-based typing.

Collaborating institutions collected whole blood in K2EDTA tubes following their own protocols. For TCRbeta analysis, collaborators shipped samples in one of three forms: frozen whole blood, isolated PBMCs, or DNA extracted from either of those sample types. What the study reported, not specific to this receptor: Clinical and demographic metadata were provided uncurated, with the amount varying by source and participant.

TCRbeta CDR3 regions were amplified from genomic DNA by means of the immunoSEQ Assay, a bias-controlled multiplex PCR. Turning to the authors' computational methods: The number of nucleated cells in each sample was estimated from the amplification of reference gene primers within the assay. To quantify the absolute abundance of each unique TCRbeta CDR3 rearrangement, sequence reads were collapsed and filtered. For each sample, productive Simpson clonality was calculated by taking the square root of Simpson's diversity index across productive rearrangements. TCRdb carries this immuneACCESS record with in-frame sequences only. Its versions omit some clonotypes, under half of them owing to an unresolved V gene in the studies checked, with the rest unexplained. For V, J and clone size, that table is used; D and trimming come from the DNA. The sample yields fewer than 150,000 clones; around 80% were counted once. Roughly 6.5% of the sample goes to the ten largest clones.

The germline V gene encodes CDR1 LGHDT and CDR2 YNNKEL (reference sequence). V lost 4 bases and J lost 5 bases; the stretch between them is 16 bases long. The CDR3 covers 15 residues, taking in both the cysteine and the phenylalanine. Only CDR3 DNA is held: 45 bases, read in frame from base 1. The specimen sequenced was peripheral blood. The rearrangement combines TRBV3-1 (or the pseudogene TRBV3-2) with TRBJ2-3; the D segment could be TRBD2, given 5 matching bases. The clonotype originates from a human donor in a cohort sampled during active COVID-19. The CDR3 amino acid sequence is: CASSLRTGNIDTQYF. The sequenced DNA: TGTGCCAGCAGCCTCCGGACTGGCAACATAGATACGCAGTATTTT.